A selection of T cell receptor beta chains follows, all from one sample in a study of shared clonotypes between healthy human individuals. TCRdb's table, derived via immunoSEQ multiplex PCR, lists solely in-frame clones and lacks some. The sample consists of over 2 million clones, approximately 95% of them appearing once. Sequencing used naive CD8+ T cells sorted from blood. The receptors were sampled from a man aged 18 to 30 in good health. CDR3s include the opening cysteine and the closing phenylalanine or tryptophan. D genes are given only for firm matches. Only part of the rows carry a size: once, few, many, or a class if the clone is expanded.

abundance	v_gene	j_gene	len	d_gene	CDR3nt	CDR3aa
-	TRBV7-9	TRBJ2-1	13	-	TGTGCCAGCACCTCAGACACGTACAATGAGCAGTTCTTC	CASTSDTYNEQFF
-	TRBV4-1	TRBJ2-2	17	TRBD1	TGCGCCAGCAGCCAAGCCCCGGGACAGATAAACACCGGGGAGCTGTTTTTT	CASSQAPGQINTGELFF
-	TRBV6-5	TRBJ2-3	16	-	TGTGCCAGCAGTTACTCGAGACAGGGACTTCCAGATACGCAGTATTTT	CASSYSRQGLPDTQYF
-	TRBV5-1	TRBJ2-7	13	-	TGCGCCAGCAGCTTGGGCGGCCCCAACGAGCAGTACTTC	CASSLGGPNEQYF
-	TRBV27	TRBJ2-7	14	TRBD2	TGTGCCAGCAGTTTATTAGCGGGAGGCTACGAGCAGTACTTC	CASSLLAGGYEQYF
-	TRBV5-1	TRBJ1-2	13	TRBD1	TGCGCCAGCAGACAGGGGGCATACTATGGCTACACCTTC	CASRQGAYYGYTF
-	TRBV5-6	TRBJ2-7	14	TRBD2	TGTGCCAGCAGCACGGGACTAGCGGCAGCCGAGCAGTACTTC	CASSTGLAAAEQYF
-	TRBV13	TRBJ2-1	14	TRBD1	TGTGCCAGCAGCCCTGGGACAGTCTACAATGAGCAGTTCTTC	CASSPGTVYNEQFF
-	TRBV27	TRBJ1-6	14	TRBD1	TGTGCCAGCAGACCCCGGGACAGTCGTTCACCCCTCCACTTT	CASRPRDSRSPLHF
few	TRBV18	TRBJ2-7	13	-	TGTGCCAGCTCGATACAGGGATCGGACGAGCAGTACTTC	CASSIQGSDEQYF
-	TRBV7-6	TRBJ2-3	16	-	TGTGCCAGCAGCTTAAGAACGGGAGCAACCACAGATACGCAGTATTTT	CASSLRTGATTDTQYF
once	TRBV5-4	TRBJ1-2	15	TRBD1	TGTGCCAGCAGCCGAATGACAGGGACTAACTATGGCTACACCTTC	CASSRMTGTNYGYTF
-	TRBV27	TRBJ1-2	15	TRBD1	TGTGCCAGCAGTATGACAGGGGGCGGGAGGGGTGGCTACACCTTC	CASSMTGGGRGGYTF
-	TRBV10-3	TRBJ2-7	11	-	TGTGCCATCGACCGGATCTACGAGCAGTACTTC	CAIDRIYEQYF
-	TRBV5-4	TRBJ1-2	17	-	TGTGCCAGCAGCTTGTATCCTTCGGCAGCCCTTAACTATGGCTACACCTTC	CASSLYPSAALNYGYTF
-	TRBV13	TRBJ1-1	14	-	TGTGCCAGCAGCCATCGAGACGGGAACACTGAAGCTTTCTTT	CASSHRDGNTEAFF
-	TRBV9	TRBJ1-2	16	TRBD1	TGTGCCAGCAGCGTAGGACAGGGGATTACTAACTATGGCTACACCTTC	CASSVGQGITNYGYTF
-	TRBV9	TRBJ2-7	21	TRBD2	TGTGCCAGCAGCGTACAGCCCGGCCCGGGACTAGCGGGCCACCGGGATCCCGAGCAGTACTTC	CASSVQPGPGLAGHRDPEQYF
-	TRBV11-2	TRBJ1-4	15	TRBD1	TGTGCCAGCAGCCTTCGGACAGGGATGGATGAAAAACTGTTTTTT	CASSLRTGMDEKLFF
-	TRBV13	TRBJ2-2	16	TRBD2	TGTGCCAGCAGCTCGCCGGGACTATCGGCCACCGGGGAGCTGTTTTTT	CASSSPGLSATGELFF
once	TRBV4-3	TRBJ2-7	18	TRBD2	TGCGCCAGCAGCCAAGATCTTAACATGACTAGCGGGGCCTACGAGCAGTACTTC	CASSQDLNMTSGAYEQYF
-	TRBV2	TRBJ2-1	14	-	TGTGCCAGCATTACTACCGGGACGTACAATGAGCAGTTCTTC	CASITTGTYNEQFF
-	TRBV5-1	TRBJ1-1	13	TRBD1	TGCGCCAGCAGCTTCACAGGGGACGATGAAGCTTTCTTT	CASSFTGDDEAFF
-	TRBV28	TRBJ1-1	11	-	TGTGCCAGCAGTGATTACACTGAAGCTTTCTTT	CASSDYTEAFF